These 20 T cell receptor beta chains originate from one sample sequenced in a study of control samples from healthy donors and cancer patients. Clones were sequenced by immunoSEQ multiplex PCR, and TCRdb holds only the in-frame ones, with some missing. The sample holds 100,000 to 150,000 clones, roughly 92% seen once. The sequencing input was blood. These receptors came from a man aged 18 to 29 in good health.

V and J are TRBV5-1 and TRBJ1-1; 8 bases fit TRBD1. The CDR3 length is 12 residues. Trimming removed 5 bases from V and 6 bases from J; junction bases left unmatched: 3. In germline, CDR1 is SGHRS, CDR2 YFSETQ. The CDR3 region has the DNA TGCGCCAGCAGGGACAGGGACGCTGAAGCTTTCTTT. It encodes CASRDRDAEAFF.

This sequence joins TRBV6-5 and TRBJ1-1; the D gene is possibly TRBD1 (5 bases). The CDR3 totals 11 residues. V dropped 7 bases and J dropped 6 bases, with 9 bases sitting between them. Germline V gene lookup returns CDR1 MNHEY and CDR2 SVGAGI. The CDR3, as DNA: TGTGCCAGCACGAGGGGTGCTGAAGCTTTCTTT. Protein sequence: CASTRGAEAFF.

The gene calls are TRBV5-1 and TRBJ2-5; tentative D call: TRBD2 (6 bases). The CDR3 extends over 14 amino acids. With 1 base removed from V and 3 bases from J, the gap between germline ends came to 10 bases. The germline V gene has CDR1 SGHRS and CDR2 YFSETQ. CDR3 sequence (DNA): TGCGCCAGCAGCTTGATGCCTAGCGAAGAGACCCAGTACTTC. Translating gives CASSLMPSEETQYF.

The rearrangement joins TRBV27 to TRBJ1-5, with no clear D. Germline V CDR1 and CDR2: MNHEY, SMNVEV (reference sequence). Trimming shortened V by 5 bases and J by 1 base, and 9 bases separated the two germline ends. The CDR3 is 14 amino acids. Written as DNA, the CDR3 is TGTGCCAGCAGTATTTTCGGGAGCAATCAGCCCCAGCATTTT. Translation: CASSIFGSNQPQHF.

This chain joins TRBV10-3 and TRBJ2-7, with TRBD1 identical over 10 bases. V was clipped by 6 bases and J by 3 bases; unmatched bases: 8. The CDR3 spans 15 residues. Germline CDR1 ENHRY, CDR2 SYGVKD. This CDR3 reads CAIRGGQGNVYEQYF. CDR3 sequence (DNA): TGTGCCATCAGGGGGGGACAGGGGAATGTCTACGAGCAGTACTTC.

The chain is built from TRBV19 and TRBJ1-6; TRBD1 is a possible D gene (5 bases). V dropped 4 bases and J dropped 6 bases, with 22 bases sitting between them. This CDR3 spans 18 amino acids. Looked up from germline, CDR1 is LNHDA and CDR2 is SQIVND (reference sequence). CDR3 in amino acids: CASSKPFSGGLPNSPLHF. CDR3 DNA: TGTGCCAGTAGTAAACCCTTCTCGGGGGGTCTACCTAATTCACCCCTCCACTTT.

The V gene is TRBV9, the J gene TRBJ2-3; 9 bases fit TRBD2. Losses at the gene ends were 4 bases for V and 2 bases for J; bases not matched to a gene: 5. This CDR3 is 15 amino acids long. From germline, CDR1 is SGDLS and CDR2 YYNGEE. The CDR3 region has the DNA TGTGCCAGCAGCACAACTAGCGGGTACACAGATACGCAGTATTTT. This translates into CASSTTSGYTDTQYF. Full variable domain (remainder filled in from reference TRBV9 and TRBJ2-3): DSGVTQTPKHLITATGQRVTLRCSPRSGDLSVYWYQQSLDQGLQFLIQYYNGEERAKGNILERFSAQQFPDLHSELNLSSLELGDSALYFCASSTTSGYTDTQYFGPGTRLTVL.

This chain uses TRBV27 with TRBJ2-2; 9 bases map to TRBD1. Germline V CDR1 and CDR2: MNHEY, SMNVEV (reference sequence). V lost 3 bases, J lost 3 bases, and 2 bases stayed unmatched. This CDR3 comprises 15 residues. DNA of the CDR3: TGTGCCAGCAGTTTTACAGGGGGCTACACCGGGGAGCTGTTTTTT. Amino acids: CASSFTGGYTGELFF.

This clone has only a few counts. V usage is TRBV9 and J usage is TRBJ1-6, with 7 nucleotides matching TRBD1. Germline V gene data show CDR1 as SGDLS and CDR2 as YYNGEE. Unmatched junction bases numbered 8, after V lost 3 bases and J lost 8 bases. The length of the CDR3 is 15 residues. This CDR3 is CASSEADRLDSPLHF. CDR3 nucleotide sequence: TGTGCCAGCAGCGAGGCGGACAGGTTGGATTCACCCCTCCACTTT.

The chain carries TRBV29-1 and TRBJ2-7; 10 bases are a match to TRBD2. The CDR3 is 13 amino acids. With 1 base clipped from V and 4 bases from J, the junction kept 1 base outside the gene matches. Germline values: CDR1 SQVTM, CDR2 ANQGSEA. CDR3 bases: TGCAGCGTTGAAGTAGCGGGGGGTTACGAGCAGTACTTC. Amino acids: CSVEVAGGYEQYF.

The chain joins TRBV6-5 to TRBJ2-1; D remains unclear. The V gene lost 5 bases and the J gene lost 3 bases, with 11 bases spanning the gap. This CDR3 is built from 14 residues. The V gene's germline CDR1 is MNHEY and CDR2 SVGAGI. DNA for the CDR3: TGTGCCAGCAGTCCAACGACTTACTACAATGAGCAGTTCTTC. Amino acid sequence: CASSPTTYYNEQFF.

The rearrangement links TRBV6-1 to TRBJ2-5; 15 bases are shared with TRBD2. CDR3 size: 17 residues. The germline CDR1 and CDR2 sequences are MNHNS and SASEGT. The trim removed 2 bases at V and 2 bases at J, leaving 3 bases unmatched. The CDR3 here is CASSELGTSGGQETQYF. As DNA, the CDR3 is TGTGCCAGCAGTGAACTCGGGACTAGCGGGGGGCAAGAGACCCAGTACTTC.

The chain links TRBV5-1 to TRBJ2-1, with 10 bases aligning to TRBD2. The J segment lost 6 bases and the V segment lost 6 bases, leaving 12 bases of the junction unmatched. CDR3 size: 16 residues. Germline V gene data show CDR1 as SGHRS and CDR2 as YFSETQ. The CDR3 region is CASTQTQAGGPNEQFF. In DNA, the CDR3 is TGCGCCAGCACGCAAACGCAAGCGGGGGGGCCCAATGAGCAGTTCTTC.

This clone was observed a single time. The chain couples TRBV7-3 to TRBJ2-2; 7 bases are a match to TRBD2. The germline gives CDR1 SGHTA, CDR2 FQGTGA. This CDR3 is 14 amino acids long. The junction had 5 bases not matched to a gene; V was cut back by 5 bases and J by 5 bases. CDR3 bases: TGTGCCAGCAGCCATAGTAGCGGGACCGGGGAGCTGTTTTTT. Its translation is CASSHSSGTGELFF.

The chain has TRBV7-2 and TRBJ2-2; 9 nucleotides line up with TRBD2. CDR3 length: 15 residues. Germline V gene lookup returns CDR1 SGHTA and CDR2 FQGNSA. Germline trimming cut 6 bases from V and 1 base from J; bases unmatched to any gene: 3. CDR3 loop: CASSRSGGNTGELFF. The CDR3 DNA sequence: TGTGCCAGCAGTCGTAGCGGGGGGAACACCGGGGAGCTGTTTTTT. The full variable domain, with the rest looked up from reference TRBV7-2 and TRBJ2-2, is GAGVSQSPSNKVTEKGKDVELRCDPISGHTALYWYRQSLGQGLEFLIYFQGNSAPDKSGLPSDRFSAERTGGSVSTLTIQRTQQEDSAVYLCASSRSGGNTGELFFGEGSRLTVL.

The chain's CDR3 is CASQLGGTADTQYF. Here the CDR3 DNA reads TGTGCCAGCCAGTTAGGAGGGACGGCAGATACGCAGTATTTT. The V gene is TRBV6-5, the J gene TRBJ2-3, with D possibly being TRBD2 (6 bases). Germline V lookup: CDR1 MNHEY, CDR2 SVGAGI. This CDR3 has 14 amino acids. The ends were cut back, 8 bases at V and 4 bases at J, with 16 bases in the middle.

The rearrangement links TRBV11-2 to TRBJ2-1; TRBD1 aligns across 8 bases. J gave up 6 bases and V 5 bases, and 12 bases lay outside the gene matches. CDR1 and CDR2 (germline): SGHAT, FQNNGV. CDR3 length: 16 amino acids. CDR3 region: CASSQRGDRRFNEQFF. The CDR3 nucleotides read TGTGCCAGCAGCCAGAGGGGGGACAGGAGGTTCAATGAGCAGTTCTTC.

This CDR3 reads CSVLGTTNTEAFF. CDR3 in DNA: TGCAGCGTCCTCGGGACAACGAACACTGAAGCTTTCTTT. The rearrangement uses TRBV29-1 and TRBJ1-1; a weak D match, TRBD1 (6 bases). Germline V gives CDR1 SQVTM, CDR2 ANQGSEA. CDR3 length: 13 residues. V lost 6 bases to trimming and J lost 1 base, with 12 bases between them.

This clone was seen a single time. This chain uses TRBV6-5 with TRBJ2-7; D is ambiguous. CDR3 length: 12 amino acids. Germline CDR1 reads MNHEY; CDR2 reads SVGAGI. V gave up 10 bases and J gave up 3 bases, with 13 bases separating them. CDR3 DNA sequence: TGTGCCAAGCAGTGGCAGAACTACGAGCAGTACTTC. Protein: CAKQWQNYEQYF.

The rearrangement joins TRBV19 to TRBJ1-3; D might be TRBD1 (6 bases). The CDR3 is 17 residues long. From germline, CDR1 is LNHDA and CDR2 SQIVND (reference sequence). Deletions cut 6 bases from V and 0 bases from J, with 18 bases between. CDR3 DNA: TGTGCCAGTAGCCCCCGAACAGGGCAGAGCTCTGGAAACACCATATATTTT. This codes for CASSPRTGQSSGNTIYF.